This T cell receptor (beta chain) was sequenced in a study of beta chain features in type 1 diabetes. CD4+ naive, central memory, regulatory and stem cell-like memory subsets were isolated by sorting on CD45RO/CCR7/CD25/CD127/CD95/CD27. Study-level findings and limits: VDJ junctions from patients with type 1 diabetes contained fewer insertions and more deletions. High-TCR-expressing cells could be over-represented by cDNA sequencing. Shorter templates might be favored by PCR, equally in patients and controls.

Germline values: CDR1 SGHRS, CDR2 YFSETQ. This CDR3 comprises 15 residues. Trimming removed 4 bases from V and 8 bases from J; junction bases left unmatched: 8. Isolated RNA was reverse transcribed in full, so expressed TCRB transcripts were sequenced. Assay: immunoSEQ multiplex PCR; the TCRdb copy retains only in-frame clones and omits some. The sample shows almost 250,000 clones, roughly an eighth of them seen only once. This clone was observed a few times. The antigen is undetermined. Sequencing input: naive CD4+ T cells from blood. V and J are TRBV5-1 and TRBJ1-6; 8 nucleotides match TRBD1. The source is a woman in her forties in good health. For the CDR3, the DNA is TGCGCCAGCAGCGGACGGACAGGGAGTCATTCACCCCTCCACTTT. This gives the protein CASSGRTGSHSPLHF. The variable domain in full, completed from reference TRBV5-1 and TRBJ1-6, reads KAGVTQTPRYLIKTRGQQVTLSCSPISGHRSVSWYQQTPGQGLQFLFEYFSETQRNKGNFPGRFSGRQFSNSRSEMNVSTLELGDSALYLCASSGRTGSHSPLHFGNGTRLTVT.